The T cell receptor beta chain under discussion was sequenced for a study of regulatory T cells in long-lasting Graves disease. On the study more broadly: Those with persistent Graves' disease had received antithyroid drugs for over 5 years with positive TSH receptor antibodies. Study outcomes and limitations: Exclusively peripheral blood, rather than thyroid tissue, was studied.

The TCR beta library used iRepertoire HTBI primers with Arm-PCR amplification of CDR3. TCRdb re-derived calls from the multiplex PCR reads in MiXCR, one entry per CDR3 protein. The data contain 400,000 to 450,000 distinct CDR3 sequences, around 22% of them singletons. In its sample, this clonotype was seen a few times. Its antigen is undetermined. Time point here: persistent/refractory GD, antithyroid drugs over 5 years with positive TRAb. Extracted PBMC RNA gave rise to the TCR library. The sequence was collected from a female donor with Graves disease. The material was peripheral blood mononuclear cells (PBMCs), obtained when the disease was refractory, from a patient treated with antithyroid drugs.

The CDR3 sequence: CASRTGGASGNTIYF. The DNA for the CDR3 is TGTGCCAGCAGAACAGGGGGCGCTTCTGGAAACACCATATATTTT. V usage is TRBV6-1 and J usage is TRBJ1-3, with 9 bases lining up with TRBD1. The germline gives CDR1 MNHNS, CDR2 SASEGT. J lost 1 base, V lost 6 bases, and 4 bases had no gene match. The CDR3 extends over 15 amino acids.